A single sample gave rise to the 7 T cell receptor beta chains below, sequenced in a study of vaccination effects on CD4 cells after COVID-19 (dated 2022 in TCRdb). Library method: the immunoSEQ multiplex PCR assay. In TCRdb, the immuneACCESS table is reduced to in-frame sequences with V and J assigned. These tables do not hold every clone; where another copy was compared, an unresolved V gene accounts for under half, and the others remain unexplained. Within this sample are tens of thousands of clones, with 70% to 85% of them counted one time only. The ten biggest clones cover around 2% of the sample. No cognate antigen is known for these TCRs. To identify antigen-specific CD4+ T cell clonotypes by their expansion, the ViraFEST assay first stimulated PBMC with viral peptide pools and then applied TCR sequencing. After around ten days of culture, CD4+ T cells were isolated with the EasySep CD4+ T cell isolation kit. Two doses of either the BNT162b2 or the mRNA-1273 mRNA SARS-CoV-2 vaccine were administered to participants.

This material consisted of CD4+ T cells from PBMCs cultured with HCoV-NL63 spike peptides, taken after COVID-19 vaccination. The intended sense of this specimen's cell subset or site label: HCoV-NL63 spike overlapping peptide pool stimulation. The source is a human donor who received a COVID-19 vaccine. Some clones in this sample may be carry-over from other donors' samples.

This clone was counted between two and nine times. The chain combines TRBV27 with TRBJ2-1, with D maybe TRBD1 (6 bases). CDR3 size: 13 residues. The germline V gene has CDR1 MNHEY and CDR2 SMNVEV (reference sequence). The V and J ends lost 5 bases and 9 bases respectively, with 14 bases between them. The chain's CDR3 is CASSPSWTAEQFF. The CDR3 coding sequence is TGTGCCAGCAGTCCCTCCTGGACAGCTGAGCAGTTCTTC.

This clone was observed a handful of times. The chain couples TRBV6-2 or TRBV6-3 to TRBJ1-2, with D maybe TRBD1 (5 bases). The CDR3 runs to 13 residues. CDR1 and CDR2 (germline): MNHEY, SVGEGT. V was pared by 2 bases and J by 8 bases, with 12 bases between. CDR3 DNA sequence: TGTGCCAGCAGTTACCGGGACGAAGCGGGCTACACCTTC. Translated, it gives CASSYRDEAGYTF.

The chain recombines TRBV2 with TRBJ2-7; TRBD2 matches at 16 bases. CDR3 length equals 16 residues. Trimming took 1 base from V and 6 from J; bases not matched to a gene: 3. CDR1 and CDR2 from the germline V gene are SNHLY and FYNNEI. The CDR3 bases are TGTGCCAGCAGTGAAGAGGGACTAGCGGGGGGGCTCGAGCAGTACGTC. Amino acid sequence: CASSEEGLAGGLEQYV.

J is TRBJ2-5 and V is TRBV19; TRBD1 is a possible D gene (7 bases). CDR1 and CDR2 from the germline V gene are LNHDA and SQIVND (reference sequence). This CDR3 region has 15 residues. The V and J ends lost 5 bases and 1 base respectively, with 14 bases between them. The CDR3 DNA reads TGTGCCAGTAGTGCGACAGGGACTGTCCAAGAGACCCAGTACTTC. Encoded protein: CASSATGTVQETQYF.

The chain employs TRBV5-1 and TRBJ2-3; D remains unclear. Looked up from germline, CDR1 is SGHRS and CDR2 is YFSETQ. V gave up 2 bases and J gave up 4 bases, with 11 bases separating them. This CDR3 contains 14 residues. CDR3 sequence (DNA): TGCGCCAGCAGCTTTGGCCAGGTGGCAGATACGCAGTATTTT. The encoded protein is CASSFGQVADTQYF. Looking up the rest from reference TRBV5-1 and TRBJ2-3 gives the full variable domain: KAGVTQTPRYLIKTRGQQVTLSCSPISGHRSVSWYQQTPGQGLQFLFEYFSETQRNKGNFPGRFSGRQFSNSRSEMNVSTLELGDSALYLCASSFGQVADTQYFGPGTRLTVL.

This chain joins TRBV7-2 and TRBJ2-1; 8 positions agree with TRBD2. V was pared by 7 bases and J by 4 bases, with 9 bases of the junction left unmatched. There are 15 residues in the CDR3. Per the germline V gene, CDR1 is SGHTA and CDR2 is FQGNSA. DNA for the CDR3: TGTGCCAGCATCCAAGGACTAGCCTTATACAATGAGCAGTTCTTC. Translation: CASIQGLALYNEQFF. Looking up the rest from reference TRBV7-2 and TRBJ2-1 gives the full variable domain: GAGVSQSPSNKVTEKGKDVELRCDPISGHTALYWYRQSLGQGLEFLIYFQGNSAPDKSGLPSDRFSAERTGGSVSTLTIQRTQQEDSAVYLCASIQGLALYNEQFFGPGTRLTVL.

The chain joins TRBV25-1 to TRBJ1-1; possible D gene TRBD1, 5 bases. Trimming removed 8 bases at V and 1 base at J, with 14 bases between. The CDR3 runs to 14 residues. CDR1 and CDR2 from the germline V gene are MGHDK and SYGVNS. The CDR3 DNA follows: TGTGCCAGCGCTAAGACCCAGGGGAACACTGAAGCTTTCTTT. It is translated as CASAKTQGNTEAFF. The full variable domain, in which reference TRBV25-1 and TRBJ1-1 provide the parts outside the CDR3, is EADIYQTPRYLVIGTGKKITLECSQTMGHDKMYWYQQDPGMELHLIHYSYGVNSTEKGDLSSESTVSRIRTEHFPLTLESARPSHTSQYLCASAKTQGNTEAFFGQGTRLTVV.